Presented here are 22 T cell receptor beta chains from one specimen sequenced in a study of cytomegalovirus exposure and HLA in healthy donors. 13 Jbeta primers and 60 Vbeta primers were used for the PCR. This table comes from immunoSEQ multiplex PCR, and its TCRdb copy is limited to in-frame clones, with some not included. Found here are about 150,000 clones, about 75% of them singletons; the top ten hold about 1.3%. Sequenced sample: PBMCs. Every receptor here comes from a man aged 18 to 30 in good health and CMV-seronegative.

The chain joins TRBV2 to TRBJ1-6, with 11 positions matching TRBD1. CDR3 length equals 15 residues. Germline CDR1 and CDR2: SNHLY and FYNNEI. V was clipped by 3 bases and J by 10 bases; unmatched bases: 5. The CDR3 loop reads CASSDLGQGDSPLHF. CDR3 nucleotide sequence: TGTGCCAGCAGTGATTTGGGACAGGGGGACTCACCCCTCCACTTT.

The chain employs TRBV28 and TRBJ2-7; 10 bases fit TRBD1. The junction had 7 bases not matched to a gene; V was cut back by 2 bases and J by 6 bases. The length of the CDR3 is 15 residues. Germline CDR1 reads MDHEN; CDR2 reads SYDVKM. The CDR3 DNA is TGTGCCAGCAGTTTAGAGGGACAGGGGACCGGCGAGCAGTACTTC. This encodes CASSLEGQGTGEQYF.

V and J are TRBV27 and TRBJ1-1; unclear D gene. Germline loops: CDR1 MNHEY, CDR2 SMNVEV (reference sequence). The CDR3 totals 13 residues. V shed 2 bases and J shed 6 bases, with 10 bases lying between them. CDR3 amino acids: CASSLVNQAEAFF. The CDR3, as DNA: TGTGCCAGCAGTTTAGTCAACCAGGCTGAAGCTTTCTTT.

The chain has TRBV5-6 and TRBJ1-2, with TRBD1 matching 7 bases. Germline-derived CDR1 and CDR2 are SGHDT and YYEEEE. Trimming cost V 4 bases and J 5 bases; bases outside gene matches: 11. This CDR3 contains 15 residues. The CDR3 nucleotides are TGTGCCAGCAGCGTGCGGGACAGAAGACATTATGGCTACACCTTC. Translating gives CASSVRDRRHYGYTF.

This clone was observed a handful of times. The chain links TRBV27 to TRBJ2-1; TRBD2 is a possible D gene (5 bases). The V and J ends lost 2 bases and 6 bases respectively, with 8 bases between them. Germline CDR1 and CDR2: MNHEY and SMNVEV (reference sequence). This CDR3 is 13 amino acids long. CDR3 DNA: TGTGCCAGCAGTTTAAAGGGAGCCAATGAGCAGTTCTTC. Residues: CASSLKGANEQFF.

The chain carries TRBV7-2 and TRBJ2-1; 10 bases agree with TRBD2. Germline V gene lookup returns CDR1 SGHTA and CDR2 FQGNSA. V gave up 5 bases and J gave up 2 bases; unmatched junction bases: 3. This CDR3 region has 15 residues. As DNA, the CDR3 is TGTGCCAGCAGCCCCGGACTAGCGGCCTACAATGAGCAGTTCTTC. As protein: CASSPGLAAYNEQFF.

This clone was detected only a few times. This chain connects TRBV30 to TRBJ1-2; D remains ambiguous. The germline V gene encodes CDR1 GTSNPN and CDR2 SVGIG (reference sequence). Trimming pared 5 bases from V and 4 bases from J, leaving 14 bases between. The CDR3 runs 13 residues. The CDR3: CAWYTQNFYGYTF. Here the CDR3 DNA reads TGTGCCTGGTATACACAAAATTTCTATGGCTACACCTTC. The variable domain in full, with the rest retrieved from reference TRBV30 and TRBJ1-2, is SQTIHQWPATLVQPVGSPLSLECTVEGTSNPNLYWYRQAAGRGLQLLFYSVGIGQISSEVPQNLSASRPQDRQFILSSKKLLLSDSGFYLCAWYTQNFYGYTFGSGTRLTVV.

J is TRBJ1-2 and V is TRBV11-2; the D is unclear. The CDR3 spans 13 residues. Germline CDR1 is SGHAT and CDR2 is FQNNGV. The ends were cut back, 4 bases at V and 1 base at J, with 7 bases in the middle. CDR3 sequence (DNA): TGTGCCAGCAGCTCTCAGGTTAACTATGGCTACACCTTC. Its protein product is CASSSQVNYGYTF.

This rearrangement joins TRBV2 to TRBJ1-3; weak D call: TRBD1 (6 bases). The germline V gene has CDR1 SNHLY and CDR2 FYNNEI. The CDR3 length is 15 residues. Between the trimmed V and J ends, which lost 4 bases and 0 bases, there was a span of 10 bases. The CDR3 DNA reads as TGTGCCAGCAGTGCCCAGGGGCCCTCTGGAAACACCATATATTTT. Protein product: CASSAQGPSGNTIYF.

J is TRBJ2-3 and V is TRBV5-4, with TRBD1 as a possible D gene (6 bases). V dropped 4 bases and J dropped 5 bases, with 20 bases sitting between them. Germline V gene lookup returns CDR1 SGHNT and CDR2 YYREEE (reference sequence). The CDR3 runs 16 residues. The CDR3 spells CASSLGLPPGVDTQYF. The CDR3, as DNA: TGTGCCAGCAGCCTCGGACTGCCCCCAGGGGTAGATACGCAGTATTTT.

The CDR3 loop is CASSSTPSFSYEQYF. DNA for the CDR3: TGTGCCAGCAGTTCGACACCCTCGTTCTCCTACGAGCAGTACTTC. The chain employs TRBV27 and TRBJ2-7; D gene ambiguous. The CDR3 covers 15 residues. Between the trimmed V and J ends, which lost 4 bases and 0 bases, there was a span of 13 bases. CDR1 and CDR2 (germline): MNHEY, SMNVEV (reference sequence).

J is TRBJ2-5 and V is TRBV7-6, with 7 nucleotides matching TRBD1. The length of the CDR3 is 18 residues. Trimming took 3 bases from V and 1 from J; bases not matched to a gene: 14. CDR1 is SGHVS, CDR2 FNYEAQ, per germline. The CDR3 nucleotides are TGTGCCAGCAGCTTGATCGCCGGGACAGCCTACTTCCAAGAGACCCAGTACTTC. Encoded protein: CASSLIAGTAYFQETQYF.

The chain combines TRBV19 with TRBJ1-4; 9 bases agree with TRBD1. J gave up 6 bases and V 3 bases, and 2 bases lay outside the gene matches. The CDR3 contains 14 residues. Germline CDR1 LNHDA, CDR2 SQIVND (reference sequence). The DNA of the CDR3 is TGTGCCAGTAGTATCGGGACAGGGTATGAAAAACTGTTTTTT. It encodes CASSIGTGYEKLFF.

V usage is TRBV11-2 and J usage is TRBJ2-6; D gene ambiguous. The CDR3 length is 14 residues. Germline CDR1 and CDR2: SGHAT and FQNNGV. Trimming took off 5 bases at V and 5 bases at J, with 10 bases between the two ends. Here the CDR3 DNA reads TGTGCCAGCAGCCCCTCCAGGTGGGCCAACGTCCTGACTTTC. This codes for CASSPSRWANVLTF.

The V call is TRBV10-1, the J call TRBJ2-2; TRBD2 might be the D (5 bases). This CDR3 comprises 14 residues. Germline V lookup: CDR1 WNHNN, CDR2 SYGVQD (reference sequence). V shed 9 bases and J shed 3 bases, with 14 bases lying between them. DNA for the CDR3: TGCGCCAGTTCCATCGGGATTCACACCGGGGAGCTGTTTTTT. The encoded protein is CASSIGIHTGELFF.

This clone was counted a few times. The J gene is TRBJ2-3, the V gene TRBV5-4; weak D call: TRBD1 (6 bases). Trimming took off 1 base at V and 0 bases at J, with 12 bases between the two ends. The germline gives CDR1 SGHNT, CDR2 YYREEE (reference sequence). The CDR3 loop spans 16 amino acids. Here the CDR3 DNA reads TGTGCCAGCAGCTTGAGGACAGCTCCTAGCACAGATACGCAGTATTTT. Translation gives CASSLRTAPSTDTQYF.

This clone was found once. V is TRBV7-9 and J is TRBJ2-1, with 11 bases identical to TRBD1. This CDR3 spans 15 amino acids. The V gene's germline CDR1 is SEHNR and CDR2 FQNEAQ (reference sequence). The ends lost 3 bases at V and 6 bases at J; junction bases unmatched: 4. CDR3 nucleotide sequence: TGTGCCAGCAGCTTCCGGGACAGGGGGGTCAATGAGCAGTTCTTC. The encoded protein is CASSFRDRGVNEQFF.

V usage is TRBV7-9 and J usage is TRBJ2-1; TRBD2 matches 11 bases. This CDR3 region has 15 residues. The germline V gene has CDR1 SEHNR and CDR2 FQNEAQ (reference sequence). V lost 5 bases and J lost 4; bases outside the gene matches: 4. The CDR3 bases are TGTGCCAGCAGCGGGGGACTAGCGGCATACAATGAGCAGTTCTTC. The encoded protein is CASSGGLAAYNEQFF.

The chain couples TRBV5-4 to TRBJ2-3, with TRBD1 identical over 7 bases. There are 16 residues in the CDR3. Germline assignment: CDR1 SGHNT and CDR2 YYREEE (reference sequence). Germline trimming cut 5 bases from V and 2 bases from J; bases unmatched to any gene: 11. The CDR3 loop is CASSSTGPLYTDTQYF. CDR3 in DNA: TGTGCCAGCAGTTCGACAGGGCCTCTGTACACAGATACGCAGTATTTT.

The chain links TRBV2 to TRBJ2-5; TRBD1 might be the D (6 bases). This CDR3 comprises 13 residues. The V gene lost 9 bases and the J gene lost 2 bases, with 13 bases spanning the gap. Germline CDR1 and CDR2: SNHLY and FYNNEI. The CDR3, as DNA: TGTGCCAGTACATCCGGGACACAAGAGACCCAGTACTTC. It yields the protein CASTSGTQETQYF.

Comments on this clone: An end of the junction differs from the germline gene, which may be a read error. The chain recombines TRBV11-3 with TRBJ2-1; TRBD2 matches 13 bases. The CDR3 is 12 amino acids. Germline V lookup: CDR1 SGHNT, CDR2 YENEEA. The CDR3 DNA is TGTGCTAGCAGCGTGACTAGCGGGAGGCCGTTCTTC. Translating gives CASSVTSGRPFF.

The chain recombines TRBV19 with TRBJ2-7, with unresolved D. V lost 1 base, J lost 1 base, and 5 bases lay in between. The CDR3 extends over 13 amino acids. Germline CDR1 LNHDA, CDR2 SQIVND (reference sequence). This chain's CDR3 is CASSIGRSYEQYF. The CDR3 nucleotides read TGTGCCAGTAGTATAGGGCGGTCCTACGAGCAGTACTTC.